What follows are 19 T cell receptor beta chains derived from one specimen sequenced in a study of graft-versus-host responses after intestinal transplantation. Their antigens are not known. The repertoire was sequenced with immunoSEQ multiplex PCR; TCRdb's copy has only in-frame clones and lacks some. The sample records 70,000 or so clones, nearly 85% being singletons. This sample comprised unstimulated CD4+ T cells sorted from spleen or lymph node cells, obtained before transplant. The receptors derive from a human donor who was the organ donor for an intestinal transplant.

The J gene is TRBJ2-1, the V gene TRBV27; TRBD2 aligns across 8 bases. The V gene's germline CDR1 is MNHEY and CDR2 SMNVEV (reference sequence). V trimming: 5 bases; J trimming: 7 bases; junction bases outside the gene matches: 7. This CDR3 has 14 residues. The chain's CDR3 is CASSPGGTFNEQFF. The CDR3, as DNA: TGTGCCAGCAGTCCGGGGGGGACTTTTAATGAGCAGTTCTTC.

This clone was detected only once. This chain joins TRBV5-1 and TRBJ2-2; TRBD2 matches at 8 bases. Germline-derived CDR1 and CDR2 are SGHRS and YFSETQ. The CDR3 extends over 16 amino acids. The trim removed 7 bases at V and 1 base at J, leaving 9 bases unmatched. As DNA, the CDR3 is TGCGCCAGCTCTGGCTTCCGGGGGGGGAACACCGGGGAGCTGTTTTTT. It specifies CASSGFRGGNTGELFF.

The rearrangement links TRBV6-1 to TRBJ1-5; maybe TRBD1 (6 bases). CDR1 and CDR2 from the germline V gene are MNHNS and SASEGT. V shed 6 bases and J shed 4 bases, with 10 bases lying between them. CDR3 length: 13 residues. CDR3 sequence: CASRRQGNQPQHF. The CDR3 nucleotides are TGTGCCAGCAGACGCCAGGGGAATCAGCCCCAGCATTTT.

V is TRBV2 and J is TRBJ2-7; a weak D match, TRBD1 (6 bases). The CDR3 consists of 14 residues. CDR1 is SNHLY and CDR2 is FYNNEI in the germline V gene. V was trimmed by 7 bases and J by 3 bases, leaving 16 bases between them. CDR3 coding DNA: TGTGCCAGCACCCAGCAGGGGAGAGGCTACGAGCAGTACGTC. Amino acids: CASTQQGRGYEQYV.

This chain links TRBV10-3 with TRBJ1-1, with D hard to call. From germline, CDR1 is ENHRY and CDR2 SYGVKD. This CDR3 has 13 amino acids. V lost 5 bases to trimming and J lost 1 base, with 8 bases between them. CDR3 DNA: TGTGCCATCAGTATAAGACAGAACACTGAAGCTTTCTTT. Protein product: CAISIRQNTEAFF.

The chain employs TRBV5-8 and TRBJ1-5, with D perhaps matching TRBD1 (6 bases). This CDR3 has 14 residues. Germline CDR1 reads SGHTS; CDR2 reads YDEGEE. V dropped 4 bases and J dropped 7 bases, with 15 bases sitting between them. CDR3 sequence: CASSRRAQGQPQHF. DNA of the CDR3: TGTGCCAGCAGCCGTCGAGCACAGGGACAGCCCCAGCATTTT.

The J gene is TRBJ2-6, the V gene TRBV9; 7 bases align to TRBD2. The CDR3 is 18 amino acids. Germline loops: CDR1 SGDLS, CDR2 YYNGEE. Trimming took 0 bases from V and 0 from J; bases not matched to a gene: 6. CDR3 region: CASSVASLAGSGANVLTF. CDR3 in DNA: TGTGCCAGCAGCGTAGCATCGTTAGCGGGCTCTGGGGCCAACGTCCTGACTTTC.

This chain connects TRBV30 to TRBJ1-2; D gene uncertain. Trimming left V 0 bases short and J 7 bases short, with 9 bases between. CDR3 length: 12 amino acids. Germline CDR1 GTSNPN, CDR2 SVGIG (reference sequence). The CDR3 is CAWSVTGSGYTF. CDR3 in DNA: TGTGCCTGGAGTGTAACGGGGAGTGGCTACACCTTC.

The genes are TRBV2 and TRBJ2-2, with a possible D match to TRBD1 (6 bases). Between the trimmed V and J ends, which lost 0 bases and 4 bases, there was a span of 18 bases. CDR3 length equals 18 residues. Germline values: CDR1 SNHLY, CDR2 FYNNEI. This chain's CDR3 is CASSEALHSTGSTGELFF. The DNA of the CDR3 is TGTGCCAGCAGTGAAGCGCTTCATTCGACAGGTTCCACCGGGGAGCTGTTTTTT. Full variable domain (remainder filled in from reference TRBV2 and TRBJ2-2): EPEVTQTPSHQVTQMGQEVILRCVPISNHLYFYWYRQILGQKVEFLVSFYNNEISEKSEIFDDQFSVERPDGSNFTLKIRSTKLEDSAMYFCASSEALHSTGSTGELFFGEGSRLTVL.

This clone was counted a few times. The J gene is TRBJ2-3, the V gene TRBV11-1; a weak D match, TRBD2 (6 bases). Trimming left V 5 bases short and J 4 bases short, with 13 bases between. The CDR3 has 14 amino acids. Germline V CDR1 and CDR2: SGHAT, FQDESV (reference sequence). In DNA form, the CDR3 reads TGTGCCAGCAGCCTCCGGGGGTGGGCAGATACGCAGTATTTT. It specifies CASSLRGWADTQYF.

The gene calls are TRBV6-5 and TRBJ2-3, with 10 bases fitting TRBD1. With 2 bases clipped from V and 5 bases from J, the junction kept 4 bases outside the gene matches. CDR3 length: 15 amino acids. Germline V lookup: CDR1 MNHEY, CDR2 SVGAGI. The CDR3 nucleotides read TGTGCCAGCAGTTACGACAGGGGGCAAGGAGATACGCAGTATTTT. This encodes CASSYDRGQGDTQYF.

The CDR3 here is CASRGALGHTEAFF. CDR3 nucleotides: TGTGCCAGCAGGGGGGCTTTGGGACACACTGAAGCTTTCTTT. The gene calls are TRBV6-5 and TRBJ1-1, with D perhaps matching TRBD1 (6 bases). The germline gives CDR1 MNHEY, CDR2 SVGAGI. The CDR3 runs to 14 residues. Trimming took off 6 bases at V and 3 bases at J, with 14 bases between the two ends.

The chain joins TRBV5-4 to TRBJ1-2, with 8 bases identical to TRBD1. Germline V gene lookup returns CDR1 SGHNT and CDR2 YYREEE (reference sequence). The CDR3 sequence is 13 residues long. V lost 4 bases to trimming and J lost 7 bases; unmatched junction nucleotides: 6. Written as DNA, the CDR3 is TGTGCCAGCAGCACGACAGGGGCGGTTGGCTACACCTTC. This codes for CASSTTGAVGYTF.

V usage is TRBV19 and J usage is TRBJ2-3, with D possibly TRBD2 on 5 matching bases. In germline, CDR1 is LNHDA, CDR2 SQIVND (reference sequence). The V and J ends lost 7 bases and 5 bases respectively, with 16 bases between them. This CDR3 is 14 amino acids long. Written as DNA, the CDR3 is TGTGCCAGTAAGGACGGAACCCGGGGAGATACGCAGTATTTT. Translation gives CASKDGTRGDTQYF.

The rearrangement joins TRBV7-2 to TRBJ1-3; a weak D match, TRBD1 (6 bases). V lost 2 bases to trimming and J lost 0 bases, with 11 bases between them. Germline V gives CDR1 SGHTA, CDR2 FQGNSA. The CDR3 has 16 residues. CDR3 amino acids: CASSLLGTYSGNTIYF. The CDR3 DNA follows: TGTGCCAGCAGCTTATTAGGGACATACTCTGGAAACACCATATATTTT.

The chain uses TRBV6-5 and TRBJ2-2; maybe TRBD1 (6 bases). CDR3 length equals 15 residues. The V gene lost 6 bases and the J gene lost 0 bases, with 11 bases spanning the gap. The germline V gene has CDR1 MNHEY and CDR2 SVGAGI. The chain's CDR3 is CASSQQGTNTGELFF. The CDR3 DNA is TGTGCCAGCAGCCAACAGGGTACGAACACCGGGGAGCTGTTTTTT.

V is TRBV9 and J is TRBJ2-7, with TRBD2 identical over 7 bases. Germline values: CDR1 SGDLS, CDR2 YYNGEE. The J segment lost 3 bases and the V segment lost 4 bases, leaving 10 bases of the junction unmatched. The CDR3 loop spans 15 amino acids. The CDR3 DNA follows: TGTGCCAGCAGCTCCCGGAGTGGGGACTACTACGAGCAGTACGTC. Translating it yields CASSSRSGDYYEQYV.

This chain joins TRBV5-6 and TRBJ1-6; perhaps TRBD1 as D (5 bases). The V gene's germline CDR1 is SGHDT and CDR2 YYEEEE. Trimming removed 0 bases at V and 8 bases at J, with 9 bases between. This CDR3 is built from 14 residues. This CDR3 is CASSLGGEDSPLHF. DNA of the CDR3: TGTGCCAGCAGCTTGGGAGGGGAGGATTCACCCCTCCACTTT.

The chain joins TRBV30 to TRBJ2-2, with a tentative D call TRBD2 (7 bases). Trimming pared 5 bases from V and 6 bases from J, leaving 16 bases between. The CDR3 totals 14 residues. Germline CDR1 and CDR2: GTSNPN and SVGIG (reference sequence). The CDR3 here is CAWDGGRKPGELFF. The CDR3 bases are TGTGCCTGGGACGGGGGGCGAAAGCCCGGGGAGCTGTTTTTT.